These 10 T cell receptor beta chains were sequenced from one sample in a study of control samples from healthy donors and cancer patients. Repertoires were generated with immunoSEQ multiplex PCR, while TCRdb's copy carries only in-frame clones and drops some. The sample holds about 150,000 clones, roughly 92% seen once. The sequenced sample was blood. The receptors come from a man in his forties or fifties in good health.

The CDR3 loop reads CASSQVGGYNEQFF. The DNA for the CDR3 is TGTGCCAGCAGCCAGGTGGGAGGCTACAATGAGCAGTTCTTC. The V gene is TRBV3-1 (or the pseudogene TRBV3-2), the J gene TRBJ2-1; D might be TRBD2 (6 bases). Per germline, CDR1 LGHDT and CDR2 YNNKEL (reference sequence). The CDR3 is made up of 14 amino acids. The V and J ends lost 3 bases and 3 bases respectively, with 9 bases between them.

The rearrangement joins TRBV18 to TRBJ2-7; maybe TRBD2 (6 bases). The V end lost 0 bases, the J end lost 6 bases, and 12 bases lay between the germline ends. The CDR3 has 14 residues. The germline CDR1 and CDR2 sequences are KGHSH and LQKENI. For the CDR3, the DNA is TGTGCCAGCTCACCACCGGGACTGACTTCCGAGCAGTACTTC. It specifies CASSPPGLTSEQYF. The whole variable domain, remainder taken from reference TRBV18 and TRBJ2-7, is NAGVMQNPRHLVRRRGQEARLRCSPMKGHSHVYWYRQLPEEGLKFMVYLQKENIIDESGMPKERFSAEFPKEGPSILRIQQVVRGDSAAYFCASSPPGLTSEQYFGPGTRLTVT.

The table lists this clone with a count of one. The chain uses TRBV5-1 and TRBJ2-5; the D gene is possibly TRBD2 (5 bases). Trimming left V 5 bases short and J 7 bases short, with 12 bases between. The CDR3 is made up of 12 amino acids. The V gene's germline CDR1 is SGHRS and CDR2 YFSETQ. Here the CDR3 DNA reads TGCGCCAGCAGGGGCGGGCGGGTGACCCAGTACTTC. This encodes CASRGGRVTQYF.

CDR3 sequence reads: CASSLGGWGRTEAFF. The CDR3 DNA sequence: TGCGCCAGCAGCTTGGGGGGCTGGGGGCGGACTGAAGCTTTCTTT. V gene TRBV5-1 combines with J gene TRBJ1-1; TRBD1 is a possible D gene (6 bases). The CDR3 has 15 amino acids. Germline loops: CDR1 SGHRS, CDR2 YFSETQ. V was pared by 0 bases and J by 5 bases, with 14 bases between.

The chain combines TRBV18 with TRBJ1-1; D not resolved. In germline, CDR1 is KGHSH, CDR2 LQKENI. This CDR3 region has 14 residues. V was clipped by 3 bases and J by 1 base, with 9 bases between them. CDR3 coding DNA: TGTGCCAGCTCACCCGGACTGACGAACACTGAAGCTTTCTTT. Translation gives CASSPGLTNTEAFF.

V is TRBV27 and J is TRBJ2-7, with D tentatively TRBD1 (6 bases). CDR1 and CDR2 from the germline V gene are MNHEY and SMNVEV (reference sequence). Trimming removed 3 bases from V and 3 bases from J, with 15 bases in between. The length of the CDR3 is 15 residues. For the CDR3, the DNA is TGTGCCAGCAGTTTCTGGGGGCAAAGTAGCTACGAGCAGTACTTC. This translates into CASSFWGQSSYEQYF.

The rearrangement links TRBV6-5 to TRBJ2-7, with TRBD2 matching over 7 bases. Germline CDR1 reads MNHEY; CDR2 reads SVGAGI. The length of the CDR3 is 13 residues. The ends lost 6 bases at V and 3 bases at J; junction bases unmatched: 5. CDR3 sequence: CASRPSGIYEQYF. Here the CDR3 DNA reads TGTGCCAGCAGACCTAGCGGTATCTACGAGCAGTACTTC.

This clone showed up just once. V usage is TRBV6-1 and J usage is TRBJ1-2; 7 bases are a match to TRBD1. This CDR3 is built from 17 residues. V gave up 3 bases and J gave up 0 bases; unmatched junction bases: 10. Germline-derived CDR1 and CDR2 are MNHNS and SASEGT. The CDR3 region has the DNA TGTGCCAGCAGTGATATAGGAGGGACAGTCTCTAACTATGGCTACACCTTC. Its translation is CASSDIGGTVSNYGYTF.

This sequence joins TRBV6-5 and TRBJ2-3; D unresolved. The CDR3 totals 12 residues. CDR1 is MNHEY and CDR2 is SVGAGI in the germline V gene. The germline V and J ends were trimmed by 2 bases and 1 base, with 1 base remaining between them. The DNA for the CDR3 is TGTGCCAGCAGTTACGGCACAGATACGCAGTATTTT. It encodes CASSYGTDTQYF.

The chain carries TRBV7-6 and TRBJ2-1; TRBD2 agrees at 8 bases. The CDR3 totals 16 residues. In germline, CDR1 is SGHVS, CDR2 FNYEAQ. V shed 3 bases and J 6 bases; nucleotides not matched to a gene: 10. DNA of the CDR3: TGTGCCAGCAGCTTCCTCGATAGCGGGACACGCAATGAGCAGTTCTTC. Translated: CASSFLDSGTRNEQFF.